This TCR beta chain originates from a study of T cells in localized non-small cell lung cancer. As regards this clone: Its specificity is not known.

The CDR3 loop spans 14 amino acids. Germline values: CDR1 MNHEY, CDR2 SMNVEV (reference sequence). J lost 4 bases, V lost 5 bases, and 5 bases had no gene match. General study findings and limits: Uninvolved neighboring lung showed the greatest T cell clonality, exceeding tumor. Heterogeneity remains possible, as sequencing covered one tumor region only.

Clones were sequenced by immunoSEQ multiplex PCR, and TCRdb holds only the in-frame ones, with some missing. The table lists approximately 40,000 clones, approximately 86% of them singletons. The sequencing used peripheral blood, collected before any cancer treatment. This receptor was identified in a man aged 35 to 69 with stage I lung adenocarcinoma. This chain connects TRBV27 to TRBJ2-5; 9 bases agree with TRBD1. CDR3: CASSTQGARETQYF. The CDR3 DNA reads TGTGCCAGCAGTACACAGGGGGCTCGAGAGACCCAGTACTTC.